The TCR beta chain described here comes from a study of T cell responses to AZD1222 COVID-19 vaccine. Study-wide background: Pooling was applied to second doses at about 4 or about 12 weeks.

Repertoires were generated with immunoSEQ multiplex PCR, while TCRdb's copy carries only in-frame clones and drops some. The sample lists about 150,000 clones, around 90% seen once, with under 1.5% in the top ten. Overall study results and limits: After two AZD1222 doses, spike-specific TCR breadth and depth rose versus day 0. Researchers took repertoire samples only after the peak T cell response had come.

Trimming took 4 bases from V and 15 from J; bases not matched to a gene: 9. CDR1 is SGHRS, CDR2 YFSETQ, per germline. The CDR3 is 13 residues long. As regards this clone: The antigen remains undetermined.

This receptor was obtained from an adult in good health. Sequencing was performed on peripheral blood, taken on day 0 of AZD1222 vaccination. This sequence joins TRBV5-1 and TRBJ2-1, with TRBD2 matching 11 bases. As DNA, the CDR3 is TGCGCCAGCAGCCTGGGACTAGCGGCCCTGGCGTTCTTC. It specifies CASSLGLAALAFF.